This passage covers 20 T cell receptor beta chains from one sample sequenced in a study of blood T cell repertoires in COVID-19. TCRdb's copy holds only in-frame clones and misses some; the assay was immunoSEQ multiplex PCR. Counted here are fewer than 150,000 clones, about 79% occurring once; the ten biggest clones make up about 17%. The sequenced sample was peripheral blood. These receptors originate from a woman aged 45-60 years with acute or convalescent COVID-19.

This clone was seen just once. The genes are TRBV19 and TRBJ1-2; 8 bases are a match to TRBD1. Germline assignment: CDR1 LNHDA and CDR2 SQIVND (reference sequence). Trimming at V came to 7 bases and at J to 1 base, leaving 5 bases not matched to a gene. The CDR3 is 14 residues long. CDR3 residues: CASKGTGFNYGYTF. Written as DNA, the CDR3 is TGTGCCAGTAAGGGGACAGGATTTAACTATGGCTACACCTTC.

The rearrangement links TRBV5-1 to TRBJ2-3; 11 bases are shared with TRBD2. Unmatched junction bases numbered 10, after V lost 5 bases and J lost 2 bases. Looked up from germline, CDR1 is SGHRS and CDR2 is YFSETQ. This CDR3 has 17 amino acids. The CDR3 region is CASSPYLLAGDTDTQYF. CDR3 coding DNA: TGCGCCAGCAGTCCTTACCTACTAGCGGGGGACACAGATACGCAGTATTTT. Full variable domain (outside the CDR3, taken from reference TRBV5-1 and TRBJ2-3): KAGVTQTPRYLIKTRGQQVTLSCSPISGHRSVSWYQQTPGQGLQFLFEYFSETQRNKGNFPGRFSGRQFSNSRSEMNVSTLELGDSALYLCASSPYLLAGDTDTQYFGPGTRLTVL.

The count of this clone is one. The chain is built from TRBV10-3 and TRBJ2-1; 9 bases are a match to TRBD1. The CDR3 is 20 residues long. V lost 3 bases and J lost 5; bases outside the gene matches: 20. CDR1 is ENHRY and CDR2 is SYGVKD in the germline V gene. The CDR3 region is CAISDPIRTGVNIRDNEQFF. The CDR3 DNA follows: TGTGCCATCAGTGATCCCATTAGGACAGGGGTAAACATACGGGACAATGAGCAGTTCTTC.

The CDR3 loop reads CAIRGQVLNTGELFF. CDR3 DNA: TGTGCCATCAGGGGACAGGTGTTGAACACCGGGGAGCTGTTTTTT. This chain uses TRBV10-3 with TRBJ2-2; 8 nucleotides line up with TRBD1. The trim removed 6 bases at V and 1 base at J, leaving 4 bases unmatched. CDR1 is ENHRY and CDR2 is SYGVKD in the germline V gene. CDR3 size: 15 residues.

V usage is TRBV19 and J usage is TRBJ2-1, with unresolved D. Trimming removed 6 bases from V and 2 bases from J, with 14 bases in between. The germline gives CDR1 LNHDA, CDR2 SQIVND (reference sequence). This CDR3 comprises 15 residues. CDR3 in amino acids: CASSYSGRAYNEQFF. The CDR3 bases are TGTGCCAGTAGCTACTCGGGTCGCGCCTACAATGAGCAGTTCTTC.

Only a few counts were recorded for this clone. V gene TRBV5-4 combines with J gene TRBJ2-3; D is perhaps TRBD1 (7 bases). V lost 4 bases, J lost 4 bases, and 19 bases lay in between. Germline V gene sequence: CDR1 SGHNT, CDR2 YYREEE (reference sequence). The CDR3 loop spans 16 amino acids. CDR3 in DNA: TGTGCCAGCAGCCCCTCCCGACAGGGAGGCGCAGATACGCAGTATTTT. Protein: CASSPSRQGGADTQYF.

The chain recombines TRBV6-5 with TRBJ1-1, with a possible D match to TRBD1 (6 bases). Trimming shortened V by 5 bases and J by 7 bases, and 8 bases separated the two germline ends. Germline assignment: CDR1 MNHEY and CDR2 SVGAGI. The CDR3 sequence is 11 residues long. The CDR3 sequence: CASSQDSEAFF. The CDR3 bases are TGTGCCAGCAGTCAGGACAGTGAAGCTTTCTTT.

The V gene is TRBV6-1, the J gene TRBJ1-5, with D uncertain. This CDR3 comprises 13 residues. In germline, CDR1 is MNHNS, CDR2 SASEGT. V was cut by 3 bases and J by 5 bases, with 8 bases left in between. The CDR3 loop is CASSDRFHQPQHF. The CDR3 DNA is TGTGCCAGCAGTGATAGATTCCATCAGCCCCAGCATTTT.

The chain is built from TRBV12-3 or TRBV12-4 and TRBJ2-1; no clear D. V was shortened by 4 bases and J by 9 bases, with 4 bases between the two germline ends. CDR3 length: 10 amino acids. CDR3 in amino acids: CASSSGEQFF. The CDR3 nucleotides are TGTGCCAGCAGTTCCGGTGAGCAGTTCTTC.

This rearrangement joins TRBV5-1 to TRBJ1-1; no reliable D call. V was shortened by 3 bases and J by 2 bases, with 11 bases between the two germline ends. From germline, CDR1 is SGHRS and CDR2 YFSETQ. CDR3 size: 14 residues. The CDR3 region is CASSSDGSNTEAFF. Written as DNA, the CDR3 is TGCGCCAGCAGCTCCGATGGCAGTAACACTGAAGCTTTCTTT.

In the case of this clone: The sample has other DNA sequences that encode this CDR3 too. The J gene is TRBJ2-1, the V gene TRBV19; 10 bases are a match to TRBD2. This CDR3 is built from 15 residues. The V and J ends lost 3 bases and 2 bases, in that order; junction bases with no gene match: 1. The germline CDR1 and CDR2 sequences are LNHDA and SQIVND (reference sequence). The CDR3 spells CASSISGGTYNEQFF. The CDR3 DNA reads as TGTGCCAGTAGTATTAGCGGGGGGACCTACAATGAGCAGTTCTTC.

The J gene is TRBJ2-7, the V gene TRBV7-2; 11 positions agree with TRBD2. This CDR3 spans 15 amino acids. J lost 3 bases, V lost 4 bases, and 5 bases had no gene match. Germline-derived CDR1 and CDR2 are SGHTA and FQGNSA. CDR3 loop: CASSSTSGGIYEQYF. CDR3 DNA: TGTGCCAGCAGCTCCACTAGCGGGGGTATCTACGAGCAGTACTTC.

This clone was seen only a few times. This chain uses TRBV19 with TRBJ1-5; D might be TRBD1 (6 bases). V was trimmed by 3 bases and J by 0 bases, leaving 15 bases between them. The CDR3 runs to 17 residues. From germline, CDR1 is LNHDA and CDR2 SQIVND (reference sequence). CDR3 nucleotides: TGTGCCAGTAGTATGGGAAGGACAGTTAATAGCAATCAGCCCCAGCATTTT. Translation: CASSMGRTVNSNQPQHF.

The chain joins TRBV5-5 to TRBJ2-2, with D uncertain. The V gene lost 4 bases and the J gene lost 0 bases, with 13 bases spanning the gap. CDR3 length: 16 amino acids. Germline V gives CDR1 SGHKS, CDR2 YYEKEE (reference sequence). Here the CDR3 DNA reads TGTGCCAGCAGCCCCTTATCGAGAACGAACACCGGGGAGCTGTTTTTT. It yields the protein CASSPLSRTNTGELFF. The full variable domain, in which reference TRBV5-5 and TRBJ2-2 provide the parts outside the CDR3, is DAGVTQSPTHLIKTRGQQVTLRCSPISGHKSVSWYQQVLGQGPQFIFQYYEKEERGRGNFPDRFSARQFPNYSSELNVNALLLGDSALYLCASSPLSRTNTGELFFGEGSRLTVL.

The rearrangement uses TRBV6-1 and TRBJ1-6; 7 positions agree with TRBD1. The germline CDR1 and CDR2 sequences are MNHNS and SASEGT. This CDR3 has 15 amino acids. V gave up 3 bases and J gave up 9 bases; unmatched junction bases: 8. This CDR3 is CASSDSGTAVSPLHF. CDR3 in DNA: TGTGCCAGCAGTGATAGCGGGACAGCGGTTTCACCCCTCCACTTT.

The V gene is TRBV5-1, the J gene TRBJ2-2, with D uncertain. CDR1 is SGHRS and CDR2 is YFSETQ in the germline V gene. This CDR3 spans 14 amino acids. The V and J ends lost 4 bases and 5 bases respectively, with 12 bases between them. The chain's CDR3 is CASSPSRATGELFF. The CDR3 coding sequence is TGCGCCAGCAGCCCATCTAGAGCTACCGGGGAGCTGTTTTTT.

This chain joins TRBV30 and TRBJ1-2; the D gene is possibly TRBD1 (6 bases). Trimming took 4 bases from V and 7 from J, leaving 16 bases between them. The CDR3 is made up of 13 amino acids. Germline V gene data show CDR1 as GTSNPN and CDR2 as SVGIG (reference sequence). The CDR3 loop reads CAWNRDRMGGYTF. CDR3 sequence (DNA): TGTGCCTGGAACCGTGACAGGATGGGTGGCTACACCTTC.

The V gene is TRBV18, the J gene TRBJ1-5; TRBD1 matches at 8 bases. The J segment lost 5 bases and the V segment lost 6 bases, leaving 9 bases of the junction unmatched. From germline, CDR1 is KGHSH and CDR2 LQKENI. The CDR3 has 15 residues. CDR3 sequence reads: CASSTDRGGYQPQHF. CDR3 in DNA: TGTGCCAGCTCCACCGACAGGGGCGGATATCAGCCCCAGCATTTT.

V gene TRBV10-2 combines with J gene TRBJ1-1; possible D gene TRBD1, 6 bases. The CDR3 is made up of 13 amino acids. With 6 bases removed from V and 7 bases from J, the gap between germline ends came to 15 bases. Germline CDR1 is WSHSY and CDR2 is SAAADI. In DNA, the CDR3 is TGCGCCAGCAGATCACAGGGTAGTGGTGAAGCTTTCTTT. It translates to CASRSQGSGEAFF.

This chain links TRBV30 with TRBJ1-1, with 9 positions matching TRBD1. The junction had 16 bases not matched to a gene; V was cut back by 6 bases and J by 14 bases. The germline CDR1 and CDR2 sequences are GTSNPN and SVGIG (reference sequence). The length of the CDR3 is 13 residues. In DNA form, the CDR3 reads TGTGCCTGCCTGACAGGGGGTCGTACTACAGAGTTCTTT. Protein product: CACLTGGRTTEFF.